Listed here is a single TCR beta chain. What it binds is unknown. Germline V CDR1 and CDR2: DFQATT, SNEGSKA (reference sequence). V was pared by 0 bases and J by 3 bases, with 6 bases between. The CDR3 has 14 amino acids. Each CDR3 protein is one row after TCRdb ran MiXCR on the 5' RACE reads. The data contain fewer than 350,000 distinct CDR3 sequences, 8.7% of them singletons. This sample stems from a study of T cells after yellow fever vaccination. Study-wide background: Preparation of fractions with low cell numbers was performed using SMART-Seq v4 Ultra Low Input.

Overall study results and limits: Reappearance after the booster was observed for most primary-vaccination clones (96% CD4, less than 90% CD8). Abundant clonotypes (contaminants from the bulk population) could be present in FACS-sorted repertoires.

J is TRBJ2-6 and V is TRBV20-1; no firm D call. Here the sequenced sample was PBMCs, taken on the day of the first yellow fever vaccination. This clonotype was sampled from a man aged 18 to 35 who received the YFV17D yellow fever vaccine. CDR3 in amino acids: CSARDLSGANVLTF. The CDR3 coding sequence is TGCAGTGCTAGAGATCTGAGTGGGGCCAACGTCCTGACTTTC.